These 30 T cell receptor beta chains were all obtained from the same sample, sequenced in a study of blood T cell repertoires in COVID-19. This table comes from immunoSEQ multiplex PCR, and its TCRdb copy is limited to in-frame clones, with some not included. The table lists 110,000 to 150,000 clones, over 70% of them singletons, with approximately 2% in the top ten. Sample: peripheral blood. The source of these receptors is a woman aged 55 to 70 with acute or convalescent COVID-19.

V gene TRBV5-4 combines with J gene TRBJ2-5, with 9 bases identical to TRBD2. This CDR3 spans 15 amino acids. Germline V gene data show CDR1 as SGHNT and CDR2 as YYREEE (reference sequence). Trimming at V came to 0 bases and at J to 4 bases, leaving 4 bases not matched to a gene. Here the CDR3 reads CASSLGSGSSETQYF. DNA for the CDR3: TGTGCCAGCAGCTTGGGTAGCGGGAGTTCAGAGACCCAGTACTTC.

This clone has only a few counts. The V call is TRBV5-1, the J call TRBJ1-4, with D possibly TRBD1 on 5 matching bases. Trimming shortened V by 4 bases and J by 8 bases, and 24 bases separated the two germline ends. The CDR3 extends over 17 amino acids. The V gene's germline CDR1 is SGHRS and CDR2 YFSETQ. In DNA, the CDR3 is TGCGCCAGCAGCGGGGACGGAGTACACCCCGGGGGAGAAAAACTGTTTTTT. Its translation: CASSGDGVHPGGEKLFF. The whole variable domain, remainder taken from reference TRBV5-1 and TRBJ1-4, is KAGVTQTPRYLIKTRGQQVTLSCSPISGHRSVSWYQQTPGQGLQFLFEYFSETQRNKGNFPGRFSGRQFSNSRSEMNVSTLELGDSALYLCASSGDGVHPGGEKLFFGSGTQLSVL.

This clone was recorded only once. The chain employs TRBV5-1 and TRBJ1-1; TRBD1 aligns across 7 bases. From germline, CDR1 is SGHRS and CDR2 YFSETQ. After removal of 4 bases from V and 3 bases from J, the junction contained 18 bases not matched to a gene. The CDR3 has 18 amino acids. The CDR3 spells CASSLRQGSGLVDTEAFF. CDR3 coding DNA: TGCGCCAGCAGCCTTAGACAGGGTAGTGGACTGGTGGACACTGAAGCTTTCTTT.

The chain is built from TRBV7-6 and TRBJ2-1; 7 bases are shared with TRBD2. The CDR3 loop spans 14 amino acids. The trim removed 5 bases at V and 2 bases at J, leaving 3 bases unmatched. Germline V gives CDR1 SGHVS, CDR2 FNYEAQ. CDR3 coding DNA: TGTGCCAGCAGCCCACTAGCGACCTACAATGAGCAGTTCTTC. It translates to CASSPLATYNEQFF. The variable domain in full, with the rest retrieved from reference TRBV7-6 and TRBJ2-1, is GAGVSQSPRYKVTKRGQDVALRCDPISGHVSLYWYRQALGQGPEFLTYFNYEAQQDKSGLPNDRFSAERPEGSISTLTIQRTEQRDSAMYRCASSPLATYNEQFFGPGTRLTVL.

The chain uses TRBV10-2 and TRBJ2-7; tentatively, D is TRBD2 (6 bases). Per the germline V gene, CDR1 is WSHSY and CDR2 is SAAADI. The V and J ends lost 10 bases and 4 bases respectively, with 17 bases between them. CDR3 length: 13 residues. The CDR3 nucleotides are TGCGCCACGGAGGGCAGGGAGGATTACGAGCAGTACTTC. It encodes CATEGREDYEQYF.

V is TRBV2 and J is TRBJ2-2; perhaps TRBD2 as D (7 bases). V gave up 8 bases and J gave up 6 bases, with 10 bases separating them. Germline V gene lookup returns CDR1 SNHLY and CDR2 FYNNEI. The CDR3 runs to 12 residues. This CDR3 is CASVGGPGELFF. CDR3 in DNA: TGTGCCAGCGTCGGGGGGCCCGGGGAGCTGTTTTTT.

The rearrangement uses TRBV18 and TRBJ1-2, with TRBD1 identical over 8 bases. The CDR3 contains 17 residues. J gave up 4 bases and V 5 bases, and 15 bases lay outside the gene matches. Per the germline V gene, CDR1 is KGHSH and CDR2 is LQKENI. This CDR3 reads CASSSSSPGGPGYGYTF. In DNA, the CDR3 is TGTGCCAGCTCATCGTCGAGCCCAGGGGGCCCAGGCTATGGCTACACCTTC.

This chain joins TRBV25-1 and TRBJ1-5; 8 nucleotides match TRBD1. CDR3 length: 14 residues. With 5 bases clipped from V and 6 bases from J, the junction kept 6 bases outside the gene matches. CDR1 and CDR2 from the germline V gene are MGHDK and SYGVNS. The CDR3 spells CASSPDRGGQPQHF. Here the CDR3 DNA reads TGTGCCAGCAGTCCTGACAGGGGCGGTCAGCCCCAGCATTTT.

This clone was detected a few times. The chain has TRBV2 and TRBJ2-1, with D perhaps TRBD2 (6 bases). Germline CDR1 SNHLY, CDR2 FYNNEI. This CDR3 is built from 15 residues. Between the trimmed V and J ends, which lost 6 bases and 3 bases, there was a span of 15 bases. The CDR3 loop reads CASSPPTDYYNEQFF. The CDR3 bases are TGTGCCAGCAGCCCCCCCACGGACTACTACAATGAGCAGTTCTTC.

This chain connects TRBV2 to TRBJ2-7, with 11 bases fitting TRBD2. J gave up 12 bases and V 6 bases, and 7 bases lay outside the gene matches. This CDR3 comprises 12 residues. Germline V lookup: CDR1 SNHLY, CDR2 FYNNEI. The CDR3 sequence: CASSVGLAVRYF. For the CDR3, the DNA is TGTGCCAGCAGCGTGGGACTAGCGGTACGGTACTTC.

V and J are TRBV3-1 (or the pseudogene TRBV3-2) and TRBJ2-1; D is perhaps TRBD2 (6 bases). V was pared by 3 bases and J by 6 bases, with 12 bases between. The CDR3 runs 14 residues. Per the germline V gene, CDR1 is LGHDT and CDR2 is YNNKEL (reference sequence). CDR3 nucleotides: TGTGCCAGCAGCCATCTACTAGCTCCCAATGAGCAGTTCTTC. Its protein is CASSHLLAPNEQFF.

CDR3 amino acids: CASSPYDPLGTVNYGYTF. The CDR3 nucleotides are TGTGCCAGCTCACCATACGACCCCCTGGGGACAGTGAACTATGGCTACACCTTC. The chain carries TRBV18 and TRBJ1-2, with 7 bases identical to TRBD1. Unmatched junction bases numbered 14, after V lost 2 bases and J lost 2 bases. Germline CDR1 reads KGHSH; CDR2 reads LQKENI. The CDR3 spans 18 residues.

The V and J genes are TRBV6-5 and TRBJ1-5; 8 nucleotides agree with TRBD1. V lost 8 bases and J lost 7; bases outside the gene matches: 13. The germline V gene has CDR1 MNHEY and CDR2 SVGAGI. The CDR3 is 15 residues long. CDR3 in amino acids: CASRADRVGQQPQHF. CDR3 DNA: TGTGCCAGCCGGGCGGACAGGGTAGGACAACAGCCCCAGCATTTT.

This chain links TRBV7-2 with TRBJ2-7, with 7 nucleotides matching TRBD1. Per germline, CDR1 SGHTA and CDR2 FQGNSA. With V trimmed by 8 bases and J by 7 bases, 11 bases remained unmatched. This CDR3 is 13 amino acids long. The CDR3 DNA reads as TGTGCCAGCGCCTGGACAGGCCTAGGGGAGCAGTACTTC. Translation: CASAWTGLGEQYF. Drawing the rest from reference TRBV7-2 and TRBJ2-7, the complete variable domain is GAGVSQSPSNKVTEKGKDVELRCDPISGHTALYWYRQSLGQGLEFLIYFQGNSAPDKSGLPSDRFSAERTGGSVSTLTIQRTQQEDSAVYLCASAWTGLGEQYFGPGTRLTVT.

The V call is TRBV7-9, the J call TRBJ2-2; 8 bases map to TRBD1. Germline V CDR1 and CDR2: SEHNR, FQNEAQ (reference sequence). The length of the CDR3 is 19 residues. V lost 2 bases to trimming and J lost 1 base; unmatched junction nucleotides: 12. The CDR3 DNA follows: TGTGCCAGCAGCTTAAGTAAGGGCATGGACAGGGTGAACACCGGGGAGCTGTTTTTT. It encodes CASSLSKGMDRVNTGELFF.

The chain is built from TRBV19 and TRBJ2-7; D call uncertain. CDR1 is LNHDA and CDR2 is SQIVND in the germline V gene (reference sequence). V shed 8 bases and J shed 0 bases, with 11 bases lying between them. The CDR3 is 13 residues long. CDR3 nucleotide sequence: TGTGCCAGTCGGTCCGAAAGCTCCTACGAGCAGTACTTC. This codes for CASRSESSYEQYF. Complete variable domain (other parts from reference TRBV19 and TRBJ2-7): DGGITQSPKYLFRKEGQNVTLSCEQNLNHDAMYWYRQDPGQGLRLIYYSQIVNDFQKGDIAEGYSVSREKKESFPLTVTSAQKNPTAFYLCASRSESSYEQYFGPGTRLTVT.

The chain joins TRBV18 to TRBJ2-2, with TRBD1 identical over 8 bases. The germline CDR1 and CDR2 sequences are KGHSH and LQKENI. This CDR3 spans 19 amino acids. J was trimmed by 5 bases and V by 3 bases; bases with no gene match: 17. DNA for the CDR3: TGTGCCAGCTCACCCAGGGGGCGCGTCGGGAACAGCGCAACCGGGGAGCTGTTTTTT. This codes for CASSPRGRVGNSATGELFF.

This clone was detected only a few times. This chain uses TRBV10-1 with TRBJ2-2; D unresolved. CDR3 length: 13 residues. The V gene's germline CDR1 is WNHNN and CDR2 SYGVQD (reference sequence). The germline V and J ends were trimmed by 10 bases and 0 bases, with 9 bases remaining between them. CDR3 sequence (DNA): TGCGCCACCCAGGTTCCGAACACCGGGGAGCTGTTTTTT. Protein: CATQVPNTGELFF.

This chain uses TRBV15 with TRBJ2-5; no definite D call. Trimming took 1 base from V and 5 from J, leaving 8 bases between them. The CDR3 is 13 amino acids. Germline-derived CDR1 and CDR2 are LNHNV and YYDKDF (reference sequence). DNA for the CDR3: TGTGCCACCAGCAGAGCCCCTTCGGAGACCCAGTACTTC. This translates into CATSRAPSETQYF. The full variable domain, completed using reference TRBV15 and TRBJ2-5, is DAMVIQNPRYQVTQFGKPVTLSCSQTLNHNVMYWYQQKSSQAPKLLFHYYDKDFNNEADTPDNFQSRRPNTSFCFLDIRSPGLGDTAMYLCATSRAPSETQYFGPGTRLLVL.

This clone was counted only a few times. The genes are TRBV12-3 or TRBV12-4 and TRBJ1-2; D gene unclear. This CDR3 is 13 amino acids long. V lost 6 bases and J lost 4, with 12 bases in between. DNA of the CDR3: TGTGCCAGCAGCCCCGCATGGGCCTATGGCTACACCTTC. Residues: CASSPAWAYGYTF.

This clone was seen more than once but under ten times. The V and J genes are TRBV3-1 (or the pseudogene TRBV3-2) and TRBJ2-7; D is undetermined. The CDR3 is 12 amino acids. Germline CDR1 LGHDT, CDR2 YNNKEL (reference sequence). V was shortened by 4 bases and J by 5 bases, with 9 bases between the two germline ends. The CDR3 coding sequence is TGTGCCAGCAGCCTTTTCGGAGACGAGCAGTACTTC. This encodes CASSLFGDEQYF.

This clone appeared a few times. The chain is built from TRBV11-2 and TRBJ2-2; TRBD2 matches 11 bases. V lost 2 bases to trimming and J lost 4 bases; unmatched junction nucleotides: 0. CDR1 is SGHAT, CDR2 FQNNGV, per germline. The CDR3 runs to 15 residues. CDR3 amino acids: CASSLLAGGTGELFF. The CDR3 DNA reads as TGTGCCAGCAGCTTACTAGCGGGAGGCACCGGGGAGCTGTTTTTT.

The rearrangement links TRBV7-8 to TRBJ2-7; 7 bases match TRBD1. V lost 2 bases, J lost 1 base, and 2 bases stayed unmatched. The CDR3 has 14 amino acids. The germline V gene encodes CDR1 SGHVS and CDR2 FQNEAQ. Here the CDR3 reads CASSLMGQSYEQYF. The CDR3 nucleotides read TGTGCCAGCAGCTTAATGGGACAGTCCTACGAGCAGTACTTC.

CDR3 residues: CASSGTSGASYNEQFF. In DNA form, the CDR3 reads TGTGCCAGCAGCGGGACTAGCGGTGCATCCTACAATGAGCAGTTCTTC. J is TRBJ2-1 and V is TRBV9; the match to TRBD2 covers 10 bases. After removal of 3 bases from V and 1 base from J, the junction contained 4 bases not matched to a gene. CDR3 length: 16 residues. The germline gives CDR1 SGDLS, CDR2 YYNGEE.

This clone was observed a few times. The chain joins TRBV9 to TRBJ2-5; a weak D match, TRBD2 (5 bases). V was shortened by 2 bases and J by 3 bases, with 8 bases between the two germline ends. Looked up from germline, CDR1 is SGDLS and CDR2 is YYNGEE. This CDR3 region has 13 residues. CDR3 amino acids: CASSVGAEETQYF. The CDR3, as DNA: TGTGCCAGCAGCGTGGGAGCGGAAGAGACCCAGTACTTC.

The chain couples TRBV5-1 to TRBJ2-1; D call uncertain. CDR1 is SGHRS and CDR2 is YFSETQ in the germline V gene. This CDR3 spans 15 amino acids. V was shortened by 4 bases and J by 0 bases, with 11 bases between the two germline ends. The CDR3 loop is CASSRDLSSYNEQFF. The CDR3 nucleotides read TGCGCCAGCAGCCGCGACTTGAGCTCCTACAATGAGCAGTTCTTC.

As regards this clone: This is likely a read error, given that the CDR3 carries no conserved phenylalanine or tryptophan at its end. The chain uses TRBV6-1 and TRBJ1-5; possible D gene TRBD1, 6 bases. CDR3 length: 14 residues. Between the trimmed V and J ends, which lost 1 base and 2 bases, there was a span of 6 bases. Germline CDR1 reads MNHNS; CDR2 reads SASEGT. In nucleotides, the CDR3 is TGTGCCAGCAGTGAAGGACAGGGCAATCAGCCCCAGCATCTT. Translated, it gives CASSEGQGNQPQHL.

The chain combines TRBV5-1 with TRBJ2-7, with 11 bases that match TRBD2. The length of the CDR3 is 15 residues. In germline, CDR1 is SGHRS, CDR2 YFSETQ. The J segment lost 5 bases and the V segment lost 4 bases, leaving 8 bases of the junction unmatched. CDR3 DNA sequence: TGCGCCAGCAGCGAGACTAGCGGGGTCATTAACGAGCAGTACTTC. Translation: CASSETSGVINEQYF.

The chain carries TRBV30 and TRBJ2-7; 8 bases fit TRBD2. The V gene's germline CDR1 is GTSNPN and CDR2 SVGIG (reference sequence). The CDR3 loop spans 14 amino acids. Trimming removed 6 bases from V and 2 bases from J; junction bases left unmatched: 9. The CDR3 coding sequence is TGTGCCTGTTTTGTAGCGGGGTCCCCCTACGAGCAGTACTTC. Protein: CACFVAGSPYEQYF.

The CDR3: CAWGPGGHTEAFF. The DNA for the CDR3 is TGTGCCTGGGGACCAGGAGGGCACACTGAAGCTTTCTTT. The gene calls are TRBV30 and TRBJ1-1, with D unclear. CDR3 length equals 13 residues. CDR1 is GTSNPN and CDR2 is SVGIG in the germline V gene (reference sequence). V was trimmed by 5 bases and J by 3 bases, leaving 13 bases between them.